Listed here are 7 T cell receptor beta chains from one sample, sequenced in a study of neoadjuvant nivolumab and ipilimumab in lung cancer. Method: immunoSEQ multiplex PCR; TCRdb's copy keeps in-frame clones and lacks some. The sample gives under 15,000 clones, approximately 94% of which show up once; 2% to 3% is in the top ten. The sequenced sample was peripheral blood, obtained after neoadjuvant nivolumab, alone or with ipilimumab, at or shortly before surgery. All receptors derive from an adult with non-small cell lung cancer.

Here the CDR3 reads CASSWRTSGSPGRELFF. CDR3 bases: TGTGCCAGCAGCTGGAGGACTAGCGGGAGCCCCGGTCGGGAGCTGTTTTTT. This chain uses TRBV5-6 with TRBJ2-2, with 13 nucleotides matching TRBD2. This CDR3 is 17 amino acids long. The V segment lost 3 bases and the J segment 9 bases; nucleotides outside the gene matches: 11. CDR1 is SGHDT and CDR2 is YYEEEE in the germline V gene.

This chain joins TRBV30 and TRBJ1-4; D not resolved. Per germline, CDR1 GTSNPN and CDR2 SVGIG (reference sequence). The V end lost 2 bases, the J end lost 6 bases, and 13 bases lay between the germline ends. This CDR3 is 14 amino acids long. CDR3 nucleotide sequence: TGTGCCTGGAGTACCTCCCGGCAACATGAAAAACTGTTTTTT. Protein product: CAWSTSRQHEKLFF. The full variable domain, completed using reference TRBV30 and TRBJ1-4, is SQTIHQWPATLVQPVGSPLSLECTVEGTSNPNLYWYRQAAGRGLQLLFYSVGIGQISSEVPQNLSASRPQDRQFILSSKKLLLSDSGFYLCAWSTSRQHEKLFFGSGTQLSVL.

This clone was detected once. This CDR3 reads CASSLDGLNTGELFF. For the CDR3, the DNA is TGCGCCAGCAGCTTGGACGGCCTGAACACCGGGGAGCTGTTTTTT. The chain employs TRBV5-1 and TRBJ2-2; no definite D call. CDR1 is SGHRS, CDR2 YFSETQ, per germline. The V end was cut by 0 bases, the J end by 1 base, with 7 bases between. The CDR3 extends over 15 amino acids.

The chain recombines TRBV19 with TRBJ2-1; 13 nucleotides match TRBD2. The germline V gene encodes CDR1 LNHDA and CDR2 SQIVND (reference sequence). Trimming took 2 bases from V and 7 from J; bases not matched to a gene: 2. This CDR3 has 15 amino acids. In nucleotides, the CDR3 is TGTGCCAGTAGTATAAAGGGACTAGCGGGAAATGAGCAGTTCTTC. Translation gives CASSIKGLAGNEQFF.

The CDR3 DNA follows: TGTGCCAGCAGCTCGGGACAGGTCGGTTTTGAAAAACTGTTTTTT. It translates to CASSSGQVGFEKLFF. This chain links TRBV7-2 with TRBJ1-4; 8 bases are shared with TRBD1. The CDR3 covers 15 residues. Germline lookup yields CDR1 SGHTA and CDR2 FQGNSA. J was trimmed by 7 bases and V by 4 bases; bases with no gene match: 8.

The J gene is TRBJ1-5, the V gene TRBV9, with TRBD1 as a possible D gene (6 bases). V was cut by 7 bases and J by 0 bases, with 14 bases left in between. The germline V gene has CDR1 SGDLS and CDR2 YYNGEE. The CDR3 extends over 15 amino acids. The CDR3 spells CASAQGSYSNQPQHF. The CDR3 nucleotides are TGTGCCAGCGCACAGGGCTCTTATAGCAATCAGCCCCAGCATTTT.

J is TRBJ2-1 and V is TRBV7-3, with 8 bases lining up with TRBD2. V gave up 5 bases and J gave up 5 bases; unmatched junction bases: 5. The CDR3 consists of 14 residues. The germline gives CDR1 SGHTA, CDR2 FQGTGA. CDR3 sequence (DNA): TGTGCCAGCAGCAGGACTAGCCAGAACAATGAGCAGTTCTTC. It codes for CASSRTSQNNEQFF.